This T cell receptor beta chain is drawn from a study of PD-1 blockade in classical Hodgkin lymphoma. Study findings and constraints: Nivolumab starters within 1 year of ASCT were excluded. Newly diagnosed patients and complete responders had comparable diversity at baseline. Sources of repertoire differences remain undefined, possibly disease activity or prior therapy.

Relapses following autologous stem cell transplantation were seen in all patients, with brentuximab vedotin exposure varying. This CDR3 has 11 residues. With 4 bases removed from V and 5 bases from J, the gap between germline ends came to 7 bases. Germline V lookup: CDR1 SGHDT, CDR2 YYEEEE. Worth noting for this clone: Its antigen is as yet unknown.

Clones were sequenced by immunoSEQ multiplex PCR, and TCRdb holds only the in-frame ones, with some missing. In the table there are about 17,000 clones, 70% to 80% of which are singletons. The sample consisted of peripheral blood mononuclear cells (PBMCs), taken at baseline. The chain combines TRBV5-6 with TRBJ2-7; D gene uncertain. The source of this sequence is a human donor with classical Hodgkin lymphoma. The CDR3 loop is CASSQRNEQYF. The CDR3 DNA reads TGTGCCAGCAGCCAGAGGAACGAGCAGTACTTC.